The T cell receptor (beta chain) under discussion was sequenced for a study of CD8 T cells in ankylosing spondylitis (dated by TCRdb to the late 2010s). Turning to the overall study: To find TCR variants linked to disease, the study profiled T cell receptor beta repertoires in ankylosing spondylitis patients and healthy donors. The full study cohort comprised about 23 ankylosing spondylitis patients and about 110 healthy donors. Peripheral blood was sampled, and synovial fluid was also collected from ankylosing spondylitis patients. The paper as a whole reports these results and caveats: Significant enrichment of the disease-linked clones was reported in matched synovial fluid samples from ankylosing spondylitis patients. The disease-linked clones had a CD8+ phenotype and were found at relatively low frequencies in peripheral blood. Some motif variants had previously been reported in the synovial fluid and blood of reactive arthritis patients, which suggests shared mechanisms of disease initiation. A TCR beta motif of fewer than 10 highly homologous amino acid variants appeared characteristic of blood from ankylosing spondylitis patients.

Deletion took 5 bases off V and 7 bases off J, with a span of 9 bases between the germline ends. From its cysteine to its phenylalanine, the CDR3 spans 12 amino acids. Here the CDR3 DNA is all that survives: 36 bases in frame from base 1. The germline V gene encodes CDR1 MNHNY and CDR2 SVGAGI (reference sequence). The sample was run on an Illumina HiSeq 2500. Quantitative 5'-RACE with molecular barcodes was used to prepare TCR beta libraries. The study's processing was this. A new computational method based on a probabilistic model of VDJ rearrangement was used to identify disease-linked TCR variants. The public reads were reanalyzed by TCRdb: fastp trimming at Q25, MiXCR alignment, in-frame beta chains only. CDR3 protein sequences are deduplicated, and each keeps its most common genes and DNA. For this entry, the V and J calls and clone size follow TCRdb and not the study's own pipeline. The sample has some 250,000 distinct CDR3 sequences on record, approximately 24% of them singletons. Jointly, the top ten make up more than 0.6% of the sample.

In this sample, this clonotype turned up many times. Its antigen specificity is not known. Base qualities are not at hand, and no much larger clone is one base apart. The TCR was taken from a male donor with ankylosing spondylitis or in good health (not recorded which). Sequences were obtained from blood, either unsorted or a sorted T cell fraction (not recorded which). The chain couples TRBV6-6 to TRBJ2-1; the D gene is possibly TRBD1 or TRBD2, each agreeing over 5 bases. The CDR3 protein: CASSQGENEQFF. The DNA is as follows: TGTGCCAGCAGTCAAGGGGAGAATGAGCAGTTCTTC.